The 30 T cell receptor beta chains below were found in one sample sequenced in a study of Tregs in tolerant kidney transplant recipients. These TCRs' antigens remain unknown. This table comes from immunoSEQ multiplex PCR, and its TCRdb copy is limited to in-frame clones, with some not included. The table records tens of thousands of clones, roughly four fifths of them present only once. Specimen: Tregs from blood cultured with allogeneic cells. The receptors shown here come from a human donor in good health.

V and J are TRBV15 and TRBJ2-7; D remains ambiguous. The CDR3 totals 15 residues. Germline V gives CDR1 LNHNV, CDR2 YYDKDF (reference sequence). V lost 0 bases, J lost 2 bases, and 11 bases lay in between. The CDR3 protein is CATSRDFDGAYEQYF. For the CDR3, the DNA is TGTGCCACCAGCAGAGATTTTGACGGAGCCTACGAGCAGTACTTC.

The chain carries TRBV7-2 and TRBJ1-5; D perhaps matches TRBD1 (6 bases). The CDR3 totals 16 residues. CDR1 SGHTA and CDR2 FQGNSA come from the germline V gene. V lost 0 bases, J lost 3 bases, and 12 bases lay in between. The CDR3 DNA sequence: TGTGCCAGCAGCTTAGCGGGACACGATTCCAATCAGCCCCAGCATTTT. It specifies CASSLAGHDSNQPQHF.

The chain uses TRBV5-1 and TRBJ1-4; 12 bases map to TRBD1. V was pared by 3 bases and J by 6 bases, with 6 bases of the junction left unmatched. The CDR3 is 16 residues long. Germline CDR1 is SGHRS and CDR2 is YFSETQ. CDR3 DNA: TGCGCCAGCAGCTGGAGAGGGACAGGGGGCGATGAAAAACTGTTTTTT. Protein sequence: CASSWRGTGGDEKLFF.

The chain combines TRBV7-9 with TRBJ2-5; unclear D gene. CDR3 length: 14 residues. Trimming removed 5 bases at V and 5 bases at J, with 15 bases between. CDR1 is SEHNR, CDR2 FQNEAQ, per germline (reference sequence). The CDR3 loop is CASSPTLPQETQYF. CDR3 in DNA: TGTGCCAGCAGCCCGACCCTACCGCAGGAGACCCAGTACTTC.

The rearrangement joins TRBV4-2 to TRBJ1-6; D gene ambiguous. Between the trimmed V and J ends, which lost 5 bases and 10 bases, there was a span of 12 bases. CDR3 length: 13 residues. Germline V CDR1 and CDR2: LGHNA, YNFKEQ. The DNA of the CDR3 is TGTGCCAGCAGCGGCGTCTTGGGGTCACCCCTCCACTTT. Translation: CASSGVLGSPLHF.

The chain is built from TRBV5-1 and TRBJ2-1; D may be TRBD1 or TRBD2 (6 bases each). V was shortened by 7 bases and J by 8 bases, with 13 bases between the two germline ends. This CDR3 comprises 12 residues. CDR1 SGHRS and CDR2 YFSETQ come from the germline V gene. As DNA, the CDR3 is TGCGCCAGCCGTGAGGGGGGCGATGAGCAGTTCTTC. This codes for CASREGGDEQFF.

This clone has only one observation. J is TRBJ1-1 and V is TRBV9; possible D gene TRBD1, 5 bases. Germline assignment: CDR1 SGDLS and CDR2 YYNGEE. This CDR3 contains 15 residues. V was shortened by 4 bases and J by 0 bases, with 13 bases between the two germline ends. This CDR3 reads CASSPPGRLNTEAFF. The CDR3 DNA is TGTGCCAGCAGCCCCCCGGGACGTTTGAACACTGAAGCTTTCTTT.

The chain is built from TRBV30 and TRBJ1-4, with a possible D match to TRBD1 (6 bases). Trimming took 4 bases from V and 5 from J, leaving 14 bases between them. Germline values: CDR1 GTSNPN, CDR2 SVGIG (reference sequence). The CDR3 runs to 14 residues. The CDR3 DNA follows: TGTGCCTGGAAACCTCGGGGGCCCAATGAAAAACTGTTTTTT. Its protein product is CAWKPRGPNEKLFF. The complete variable domain, with remaining parts taken from reference TRBV30 and TRBJ1-4, reads SQTIHQWPATLVQPVGSPLSLECTVEGTSNPNLYWYRQAAGRGLQLLFYSVGIGQISSEVPQNLSASRPQDRQFILSSKKLLLSDSGFYLCAWKPRGPNEKLFFGSGTQLSVL.

V and J are TRBV4-3 and TRBJ1-1; TRBD1 is a possible D gene (5 bases). The CDR3 totals 16 residues. Trimming stripped 1 base from V and 4 bases from J, with 16 bases between. CDR1 LGHNA and CDR2 YSLEER come from the germline V gene. Here the CDR3 reads CASSQGVGRTGTEAFF. CDR3 nucleotides: TGCGCCAGCAGCCAAGGGGTGGGGCGGACTGGCACTGAAGCTTTCTTT.

The J gene is TRBJ2-1, the V gene TRBV2; 8 bases map to TRBD2. This CDR3 comprises 11 residues. J gave up 10 bases and V 4 bases, and 0 bases lay outside the gene matches. Germline CDR1 and CDR2: SNHLY and FYNNEI. The DNA for the CDR3 is TGTGCCAGCAGTGGACTAGCGGAGCAGTTCTTC. The encoded protein is CASSGLAEQFF.

J is TRBJ1-2 and V is TRBV6-6; TRBD1 is a possible D gene (5 bases). The CDR3 is made up of 13 amino acids. Between the trimmed V and J ends, which lost 2 bases and 3 bases, there was a span of 7 bases. In germline, CDR1 is MNHNY, CDR2 SVGAGI (reference sequence). CDR3 amino acids: CASSYGAHYGYTF. DNA for the CDR3: TGTGCCAGCAGTTACGGGGCACACTATGGCTACACCTTC.

V is TRBV11-2 and J is TRBJ1-1; 10 positions agree with TRBD1. CDR3 length equals 14 residues. Germline CDR1 SGHAT, CDR2 FQNNGV. Losses at the gene ends were 5 bases for V and 4 bases for J; bases not matched to a gene: 4. Written as DNA, the CDR3 is TGTGCCAGCAGCGTCCGACAGGGGGCCACTGAAGCTTTCTTT. It specifies CASSVRQGATEAFF.

The chain uses TRBV7-2 and TRBJ1-1; TRBD1 agrees at 7 bases. The CDR3 consists of 15 residues. Per the germline V gene, CDR1 is SGHTA and CDR2 is FQGNSA. The J segment lost 11 bases and the V segment lost 4 bases, leaving 16 bases of the junction unmatched. The CDR3 sequence: CASSSPGQALVRAFF. DNA of the CDR3: TGTGCCAGCAGCTCACCAGGACAGGCCTTAGTCCGGGCTTTCTTT. Supplemented by reference TRBV7-2 and TRBJ1-1, the full variable domain reads GAGVSQSPSNKVTEKGKDVELRCDPISGHTALYWYRQSLGQGLEFLIYFQGNSAPDKSGLPSDRFSAERTGGSVSTLTIQRTQQEDSAVYLCASSSPGQALVRAFFGQGTRLTVV.

This clone came up a few times. The CDR3 protein is CASSSRPDSGANVLTF. The CDR3 DNA reads as TGCGCCAGCAGCTCCAGACCAGACTCTGGGGCCAACGTCCTGACTTTC. This rearrangement joins TRBV5-1 to TRBJ2-6; D gene uncertain. Trimming removed 3 bases at V and 0 bases at J, with 10 bases between. The germline gives CDR1 SGHRS, CDR2 YFSETQ. The CDR3 runs to 16 residues.

V and J are TRBV27 and TRBJ2-7, with 15 bases aligning to TRBD2. The CDR3 is made up of 19 amino acids. V was clipped by 6 bases and J by 7 bases; unmatched bases: 19. The germline CDR1 and CDR2 sequences are MNHEY and SMNVEV (reference sequence). CDR3 amino acids: CASSRTGLAGGVNLREQYF. Written as DNA, the CDR3 is TGTGCCAGCAGCCGTACGGGACTAGCGGGGGGCGTCAATCTGAGGGAGCAGTACTTC.

The chain has TRBV6-1 and TRBJ1-3; unclear D gene. V lost 2 bases and J 2 bases, leaving 10 bases between the germline ends. The germline V gene has CDR1 MNHNS and CDR2 SASEGT. The length of the CDR3 is 15 residues. CDR3 loop: CASSERVLPGNTIYF. CDR3 in DNA: TGTGCCAGCAGTGAAAGGGTTTTACCTGGAAACACCATATATTTT.

The rearrangement joins TRBV28 to TRBJ1-2; possibly TRBD1 for D (5 bases). CDR1 MDHEN and CDR2 SYDVKM come from the germline V gene. Trimming cost V 2 bases and J 4 bases, with 11 bases left between them. The CDR3 consists of 14 residues. The CDR3 here is CASSLGRGAYGYTF. The CDR3 DNA follows: TGTGCCAGCAGTTTAGGCCGAGGGGCCTATGGCTACACCTTC.

This clone has more than one count but fewer than ten. The rearrangement links TRBV30 to TRBJ1-5; D remains ambiguous. Germline CDR1 GTSNPN, CDR2 SVGIG (reference sequence). Trimming shortened V by 3 bases and J by 1 base, and 7 bases separated the two germline ends. CDR3 length: 13 amino acids. CDR3 coding DNA: TGTGCCTGGAGCCTAGGAAGCAATCAGCCCCAGCATTTT. It encodes CAWSLGSNQPQHF.

The gene calls are TRBV27 and TRBJ2-1; TRBD2 aligns across 8 bases. Germline V gene data show CDR1 as MNHEY and CDR2 as SMNVEV (reference sequence). The trim removed 6 bases at V and 6 bases at J, leaving 10 bases unmatched. CDR3 length: 15 amino acids. CDR3 sequence: CASRPMAGGINEQFF. CDR3 nucleotide sequence: TGTGCCAGCAGACCGATGGCGGGAGGTATCAATGAGCAGTTCTTC.

The chain uses TRBV18 and TRBJ2-3; 8 bases match TRBD1. V lost 6 bases to trimming and J lost 3 bases; unmatched junction nucleotides: 8. The germline V gene encodes CDR1 KGHSH and CDR2 LQKENI. The CDR3 is 15 amino acids. CDR3 residues: CASSRQGASTDTQYF. In DNA form, the CDR3 reads TGTGCCAGCTCCCGCCAGGGGGCCTCAACAGATACGCAGTATTTT.

This clone has more than one count but fewer than ten. The chain employs TRBV6-1 and TRBJ1-6; perhaps TRBD1 as D (5 bases). The V end was cut by 1 base, the J end by 8 bases, with 6 bases between. Germline V gives CDR1 MNHNS, CDR2 SASEGT. This CDR3 has 13 residues. CDR3 sequence reads: CASSEGGDSPLHF. In DNA form, the CDR3 reads TGTGCCAGCAGTGAAGGGGGGGATTCACCCCTCCACTTT.

The chain combines TRBV6-6 with TRBJ1-2; D ambiguous. The CDR3 loop spans 14 amino acids. V lost 5 bases, J lost 6 bases, and 16 bases lay in between. Germline CDR1 is MNHNY and CDR2 is SVGAGI (reference sequence). The CDR3 reads CASSPRGREDGYTF. CDR3 DNA sequence: TGTGCCAGCAGTCCCCGGGGTAGGGAGGATGGCTACACCTTC.

This chain connects TRBV18 to TRBJ2-3; D remains ambiguous. Germline assignment: CDR1 KGHSH and CDR2 LQKENI. V was shortened by 5 bases and J by 7 bases, with 19 bases between the two germline ends. The CDR3 loop spans 15 amino acids. The DNA of the CDR3 is TGTGCCAGCTCAATCGGACCTATGAGAACGAATACGCAGTATTTT. Amino acids: CASSIGPMRTNTQYF.

V gene TRBV4-1 combines with J gene TRBJ1-4; D remains unclear. Germline CDR1 MGHRA, CDR2 YSYEKL. The germline V and J ends were trimmed by 1 base and 7 bases, with 10 bases remaining between them. The CDR3 sequence is 14 residues long. The CDR3 DNA reads as TGCGCCAGCAGCCAAGTTTCGGGTGGTGAAAAACTGTTTTTT. The encoded protein is CASSQVSGGEKLFF.

V is TRBV18 and J is TRBJ1-5, with TRBD1 identical over 9 bases. The CDR3 runs to 14 residues. CDR1 is KGHSH and CDR2 is LQKENI in the germline V gene. V shed 3 bases and J 7 bases; nucleotides not matched to a gene: 4. CDR3 sequence: CASSPGQGEQPQHF. CDR3 DNA sequence: TGTGCCAGCTCACCGGGACAGGGAGAACAGCCCCAGCATTTT.

The gene calls are TRBV10-2 and TRBJ2-7, with TRBD2 matching 9 bases. Per the germline V gene, CDR1 is WSHSY and CDR2 is SAAADI. This CDR3 is built from 15 residues. V trimming: 4 bases; J trimming: 1 base; junction bases outside the gene matches: 5. CDR3 residues: CASSVAGAISYEQYF. The DNA of the CDR3 is TGCGCCAGCAGTGTAGCGGGGGCAATATCCTACGAGCAGTACTTC.

The chain combines TRBV5-1 with TRBJ2-5; the D is unclear. Deletions cut 3 bases from V and 2 bases from J, with 17 bases between. From germline, CDR1 is SGHRS and CDR2 YFSETQ. CDR3 length equals 16 residues. Here the CDR3 DNA reads TGCGCCAGCAGCTATCAGCCTCGACGGCAGCAAGAGACCCAGTACTTC. Residues: CASSYQPRRQQETQYF.

The chain uses TRBV2 and TRBJ1-2, with TRBD1 matching 12 bases. CDR1 and CDR2 from the germline V gene are SNHLY and FYNNEI. The CDR3 is made up of 13 amino acids. Trimming took 6 bases from V and 11 from J; bases not matched to a gene: 7. The CDR3, as DNA: TGTGCCAGCAGGCCCGGGACAGGGGGCACGTACACCTTC. This codes for CASRPGTGGTYTF.

The gene calls are TRBV19 and TRBJ2-5; D is perhaps TRBD2 (7 bases). The CDR3 runs 13 residues. Germline CDR1 is LNHDA and CDR2 is SQIVND (reference sequence). V was trimmed by 11 bases and J by 9 bases, leaving 22 bases between them. CDR3 sequence (DNA): TGTGCCGAGGGGGGGGGCCGCGAGCGGGCCCAGTACTTC. It specifies CAEGGGRERAQYF.

This chain links TRBV2 with TRBJ2-1; 13 bases align to TRBD2. From germline, CDR1 is SNHLY and CDR2 FYNNEI. CDR3 length: 19 amino acids. V lost 8 bases, J lost 7 bases, and 20 bases stayed unmatched. This CDR3 is CASLGVQGPGLAGANEQFF. CDR3 DNA sequence: TGTGCCAGCCTGGGGGTGCAAGGCCCTGGACTAGCGGGAGCTAATGAGCAGTTCTTC. Looking up the rest from reference TRBV2 and TRBJ2-1 gives the full variable domain: EPEVTQTPSHQVTQMGQEVILRCVPISNHLYFYWYRQILGQKVEFLVSFYNNEISEKSEIFDDQFSVERPDGSNFTLKIRSTKLEDSAMYFCASLGVQGPGLAGANEQFFGPGTRLTVL.